The table lists the clone carrying this TCR beta chain with a few counts. Its target is not known. V lost 4 bases and J 8 bases, leaving 14 bases between the germline ends. The CDR3 is 14 amino acids. The data were taken from a study of identical twins. A universal primer site was incorporated via template switching, and the cDNA contained unique molecular identifiers. One entry per CDR3 protein results from TCRdb running MiXCR on the 5' RACE reads. The sample includes roughly 690,000 distinct CDR3 sequences, 6% to 6.5% of them seen just once. Study-wide results and caveats: Out-of-frame alpha sequences common to twins exhibited a surplus of low generation probability. A lower insertion count was a feature of abundant cord blood beta clonotypes, with no such feature in memory repertoires.

This sequence joins TRBV12-3 or TRBV12-4 and TRBJ1-4; D possibly corresponds to TRBD1 (5 bases). The sequence was collected from a man younger than 35 in good health. Material: naive T cells sorted from blood. This chain's CDR3 is CASSSPGRGEKLFF. CDR3 in DNA: TGTGCCAGCAGTTCCCCAGGGAGAGGGGAAAAACTGTTTTTT.